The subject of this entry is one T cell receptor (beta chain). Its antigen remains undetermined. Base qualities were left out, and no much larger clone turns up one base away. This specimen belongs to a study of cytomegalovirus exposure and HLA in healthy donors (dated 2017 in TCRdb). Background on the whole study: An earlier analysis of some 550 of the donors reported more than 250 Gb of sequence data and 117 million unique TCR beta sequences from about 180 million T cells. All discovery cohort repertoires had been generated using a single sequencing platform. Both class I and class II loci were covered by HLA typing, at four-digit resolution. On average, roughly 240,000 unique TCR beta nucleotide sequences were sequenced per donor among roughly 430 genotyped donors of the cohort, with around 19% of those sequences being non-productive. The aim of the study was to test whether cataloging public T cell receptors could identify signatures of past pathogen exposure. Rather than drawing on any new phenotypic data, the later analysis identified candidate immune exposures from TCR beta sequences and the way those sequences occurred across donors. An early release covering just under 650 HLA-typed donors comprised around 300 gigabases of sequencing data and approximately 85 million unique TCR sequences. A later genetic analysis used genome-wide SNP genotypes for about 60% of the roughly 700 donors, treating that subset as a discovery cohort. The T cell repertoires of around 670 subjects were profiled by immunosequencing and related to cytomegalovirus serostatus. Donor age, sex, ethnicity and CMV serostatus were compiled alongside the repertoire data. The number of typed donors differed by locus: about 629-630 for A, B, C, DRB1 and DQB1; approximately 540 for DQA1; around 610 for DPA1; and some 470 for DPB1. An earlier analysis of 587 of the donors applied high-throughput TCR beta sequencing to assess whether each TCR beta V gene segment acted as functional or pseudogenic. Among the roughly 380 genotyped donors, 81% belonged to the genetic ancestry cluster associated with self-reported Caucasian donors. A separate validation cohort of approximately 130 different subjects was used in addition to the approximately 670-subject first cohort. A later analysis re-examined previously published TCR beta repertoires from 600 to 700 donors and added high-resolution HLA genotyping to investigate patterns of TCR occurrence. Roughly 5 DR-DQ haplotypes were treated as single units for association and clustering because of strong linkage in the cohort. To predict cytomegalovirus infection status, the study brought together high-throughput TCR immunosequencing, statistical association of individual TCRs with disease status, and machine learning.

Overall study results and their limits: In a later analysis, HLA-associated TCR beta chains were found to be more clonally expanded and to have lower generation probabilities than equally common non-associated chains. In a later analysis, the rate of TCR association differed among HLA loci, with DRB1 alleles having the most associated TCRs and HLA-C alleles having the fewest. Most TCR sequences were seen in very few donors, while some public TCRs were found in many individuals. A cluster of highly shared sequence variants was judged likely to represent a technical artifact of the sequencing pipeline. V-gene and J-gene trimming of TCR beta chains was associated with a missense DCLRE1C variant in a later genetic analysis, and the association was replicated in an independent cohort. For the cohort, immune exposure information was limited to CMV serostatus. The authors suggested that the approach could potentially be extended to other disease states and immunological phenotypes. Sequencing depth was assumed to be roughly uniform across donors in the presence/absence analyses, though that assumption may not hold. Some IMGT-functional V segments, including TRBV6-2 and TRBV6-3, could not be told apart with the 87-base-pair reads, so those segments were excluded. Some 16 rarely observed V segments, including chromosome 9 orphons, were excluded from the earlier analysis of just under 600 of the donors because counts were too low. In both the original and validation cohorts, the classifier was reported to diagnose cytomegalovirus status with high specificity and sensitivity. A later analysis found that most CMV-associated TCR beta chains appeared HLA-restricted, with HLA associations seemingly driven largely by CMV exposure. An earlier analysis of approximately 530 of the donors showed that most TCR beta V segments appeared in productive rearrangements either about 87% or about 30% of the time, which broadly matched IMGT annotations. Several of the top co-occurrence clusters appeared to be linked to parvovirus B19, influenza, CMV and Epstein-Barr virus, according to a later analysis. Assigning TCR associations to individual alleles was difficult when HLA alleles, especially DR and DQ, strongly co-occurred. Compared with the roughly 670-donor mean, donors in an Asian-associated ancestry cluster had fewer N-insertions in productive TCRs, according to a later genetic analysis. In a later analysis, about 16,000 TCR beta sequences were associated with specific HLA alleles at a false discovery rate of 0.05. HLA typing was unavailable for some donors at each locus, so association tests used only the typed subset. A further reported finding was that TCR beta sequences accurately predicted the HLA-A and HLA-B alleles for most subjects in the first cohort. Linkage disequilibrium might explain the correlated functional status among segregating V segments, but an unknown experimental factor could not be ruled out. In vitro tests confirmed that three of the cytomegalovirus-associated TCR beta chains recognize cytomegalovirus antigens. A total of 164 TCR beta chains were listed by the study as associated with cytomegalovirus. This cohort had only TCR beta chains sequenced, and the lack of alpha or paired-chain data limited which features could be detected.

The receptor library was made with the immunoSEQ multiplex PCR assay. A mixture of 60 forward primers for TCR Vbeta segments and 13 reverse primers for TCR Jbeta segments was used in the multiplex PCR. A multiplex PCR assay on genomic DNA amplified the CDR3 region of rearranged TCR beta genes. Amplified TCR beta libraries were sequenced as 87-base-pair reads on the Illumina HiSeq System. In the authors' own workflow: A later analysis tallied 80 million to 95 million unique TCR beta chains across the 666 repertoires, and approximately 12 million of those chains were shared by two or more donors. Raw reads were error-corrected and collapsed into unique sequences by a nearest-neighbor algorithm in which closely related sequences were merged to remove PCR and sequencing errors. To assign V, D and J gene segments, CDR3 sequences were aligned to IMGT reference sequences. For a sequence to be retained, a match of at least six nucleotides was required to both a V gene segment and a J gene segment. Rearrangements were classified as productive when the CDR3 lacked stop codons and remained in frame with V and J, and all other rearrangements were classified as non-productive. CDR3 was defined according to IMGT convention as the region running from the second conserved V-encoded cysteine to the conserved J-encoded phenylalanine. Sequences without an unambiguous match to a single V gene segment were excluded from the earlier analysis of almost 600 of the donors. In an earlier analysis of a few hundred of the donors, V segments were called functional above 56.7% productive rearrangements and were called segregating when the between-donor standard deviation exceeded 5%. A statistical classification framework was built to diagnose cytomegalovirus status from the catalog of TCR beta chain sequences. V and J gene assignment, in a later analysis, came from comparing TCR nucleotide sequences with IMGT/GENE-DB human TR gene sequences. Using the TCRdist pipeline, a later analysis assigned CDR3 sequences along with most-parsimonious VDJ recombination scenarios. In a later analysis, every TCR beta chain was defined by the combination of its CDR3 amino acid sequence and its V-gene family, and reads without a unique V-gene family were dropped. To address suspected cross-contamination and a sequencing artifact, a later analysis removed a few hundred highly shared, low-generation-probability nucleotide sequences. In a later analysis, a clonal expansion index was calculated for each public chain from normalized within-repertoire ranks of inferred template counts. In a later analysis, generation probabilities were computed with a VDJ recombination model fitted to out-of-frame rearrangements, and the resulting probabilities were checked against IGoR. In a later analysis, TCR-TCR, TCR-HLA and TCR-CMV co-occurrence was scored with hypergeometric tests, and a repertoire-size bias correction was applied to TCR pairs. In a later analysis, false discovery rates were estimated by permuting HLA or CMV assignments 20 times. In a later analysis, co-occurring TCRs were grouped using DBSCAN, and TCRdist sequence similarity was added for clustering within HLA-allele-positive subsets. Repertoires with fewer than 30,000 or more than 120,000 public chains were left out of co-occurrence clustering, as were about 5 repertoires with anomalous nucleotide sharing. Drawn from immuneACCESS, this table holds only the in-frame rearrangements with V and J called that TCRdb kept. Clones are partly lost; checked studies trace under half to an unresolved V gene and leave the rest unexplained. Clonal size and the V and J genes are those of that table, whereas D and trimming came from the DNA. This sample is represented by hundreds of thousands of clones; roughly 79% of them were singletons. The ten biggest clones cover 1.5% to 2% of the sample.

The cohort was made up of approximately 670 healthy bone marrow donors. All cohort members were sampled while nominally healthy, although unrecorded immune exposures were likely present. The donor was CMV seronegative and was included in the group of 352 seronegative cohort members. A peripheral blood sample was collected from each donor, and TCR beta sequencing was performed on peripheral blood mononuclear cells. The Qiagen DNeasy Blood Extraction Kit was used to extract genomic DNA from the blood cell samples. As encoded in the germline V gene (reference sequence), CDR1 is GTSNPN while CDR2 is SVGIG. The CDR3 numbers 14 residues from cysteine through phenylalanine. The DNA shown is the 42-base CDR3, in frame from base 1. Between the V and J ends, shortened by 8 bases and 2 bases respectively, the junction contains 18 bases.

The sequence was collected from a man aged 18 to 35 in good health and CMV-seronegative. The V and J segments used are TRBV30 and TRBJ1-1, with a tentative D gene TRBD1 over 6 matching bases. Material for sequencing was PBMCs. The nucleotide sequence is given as TGTGCCCGGATCAGGACAGCCCTAAACACTGAAGCTTTCTTT. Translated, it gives CARIRTALNTEAFF.